These 20 T cell receptor beta chains originate from one sample sequenced in a study of resident and recirculating memory T cells in vitiligo. TCRdb's copy holds only in-frame clones and misses some; the assay was immunoSEQ multiplex PCR. The sample shows 35,000 to 45,000 clones, around 90% of them seen only once. Sequencing input: blood. The source of these receptors is a male donor with vitiligo.

The CDR3 nucleotides read TGTGCCAGCAGCTTCCGGACAGGGCGGGCCTATGGCTACACCTTC. It yields the protein CASSFRTGRAYGYTF. V and J are TRBV9 and TRBJ1-2; 8 nucleotides agree with TRBD1. V was pared by 4 bases and J by 4 bases, with 9 bases of the junction left unmatched. Germline V gene lookup returns CDR1 SGDLS and CDR2 YYNGEE. The CDR3 runs 15 residues.

V usage is TRBV5-1 and J usage is TRBJ2-3, with a tentative D call TRBD2 (5 bases). The V and J ends lost 7 bases and 4 bases respectively, with 13 bases between them. Germline CDR1 SGHRS, CDR2 YFSETQ. The length of the CDR3 is 13 residues. CDR3 sequence reads: CASAGHGADTQYF. The CDR3 bases are TGCGCCAGCGCCGGCCACGGGGCAGATACGCAGTATTTT.

The genes are TRBV20-1 and TRBJ1-2; D might be TRBD1 (6 bases). This CDR3 region has 11 residues. Trimming took off 6 bases at V and 5 bases at J, with 10 bases between the two ends. Germline V CDR1 and CDR2: DFQATT, SNEGSKA (reference sequence). The CDR3 region is CSADGQYGYTF. CDR3 DNA: TGCAGTGCCGACGGACAGTATGGCTACACCTTC.

This chain joins TRBV12-5 and TRBJ1-5; 7 bases align to TRBD1. The CDR3 consists of 12 residues. The germline V gene has CDR1 LGHNT and CDR2 FRNRAP. The V gene end was trimmed by 7 bases and the J gene end by 7 bases; junction bases not matched to a gene: 4. The CDR3 DNA reads as TGTGCTAGTGTCGAAGGGGGCCAGCCCCAGCATTTT. This gives the protein CASVEGGQPQHF.

Note on this clone: Distinct nucleotide sequences in the sample also encode this CDR3. This chain connects TRBV5-4 to TRBJ1-1, with 10 bases that match TRBD1. CDR1 and CDR2 (germline): SGHNT, YYREEE (reference sequence). The CDR3 loop spans 15 amino acids. The junction had 0 bases not matched to a gene; V was cut back by 0 bases and J by 1 base. In DNA, the CDR3 is TGTGCCAGCAGCTTGGGGACAGGGGGGAACACTGAAGCTTTCTTT. Its protein is CASSLGTGGNTEAFF.

This chain links TRBV25-1 with TRBJ2-2; 10 bases match TRBD1. CDR3 length: 16 residues. Germline-derived CDR1 and CDR2 are MGHDK and SYGVNS. Trimming removed 4 bases from V and 6 bases from J; junction bases left unmatched: 8. In DNA form, the CDR3 reads TGTGCCAGCAGTGTGAAGAGGACAGGGGGTTCCGGGGAGCTGTTTTTT. This codes for CASSVKRTGGSGELFF.

This chain uses TRBV19 with TRBJ1-1, with D perhaps TRBD1 (6 bases). CDR1 LNHDA and CDR2 SQIVND come from the germline V gene (reference sequence). V shed 7 bases and J shed 5 bases, with 14 bases lying between them. The CDR3 runs to 13 residues. CDR3 nucleotide sequence: TGTGCCAGTATCGCAGACAGGTCGACTGAAGCTTTCTTT. Residues: CASIADRSTEAFF.

V gene TRBV7-2 combines with J gene TRBJ1-2, with D possibly matching TRBD1 (6 bases). Per germline, CDR1 SGHTA and CDR2 FQGNSA. V lost 0 bases, J lost 6 bases, and 11 bases lay in between. The CDR3 contains 14 residues. This CDR3 reads CASSLAGARNGYTF. The CDR3 nucleotides are TGTGCCAGCAGCTTAGCGGGGGCGAGGAATGGCTACACCTTC.

J is TRBJ2-3 and V is TRBV7-3; 9 nucleotides align to TRBD2. Germline loops: CDR1 SGHTA, CDR2 FQGTGA. J was trimmed by 6 bases and V by 5 bases; bases with no gene match: 12. The CDR3 loop spans 16 amino acids. CDR3 nucleotides: TGTGCCAGCAGCCCGGCTGGCGGGGGGGCTGCGGATACGCAGTATTTT. Its translation: CASSPAGGGAADTQYF.

Sample share makes this clone large. The chain couples TRBV5-1 to TRBJ1-5, with a tentative D call TRBD1 (5 bases). Trimming removed 2 bases at V and 5 bases at J, with 8 bases between. CDR1 SGHRS and CDR2 YFSETQ come from the germline V gene. The CDR3 covers 13 residues. The CDR3 protein is CASSFEGDQPQHF. DNA of the CDR3: TGCGCCAGCAGCTTCGAAGGGGATCAGCCCCAGCATTTT.

V gene TRBV5-1 combines with J gene TRBJ2-1, with 10 bases fitting TRBD2. V shed 4 bases and J 3 bases; nucleotides not matched to a gene: 4. This CDR3 region has 15 residues. Germline values: CDR1 SGHRS, CDR2 YFSETQ. The CDR3 loop reads CASSGGLAVYNEQFF. DNA for the CDR3: TGCGCCAGCAGCGGAGGACTAGCGGTCTACAATGAGCAGTTCTTC.

This rearrangement joins TRBV6-4 to TRBJ2-1, with TRBD2 matching over 10 bases. The CDR3 length is 13 residues. CDR1 and CDR2 from the germline V gene are MRHNA and SNTAGT. J lost 9 bases, V lost 2 bases, and 1 base had no gene match. CDR3 loop: CASSDQRGGEQFF. CDR3 bases: TGTGCCAGCAGTGACCAGCGGGGGGGTGAGCAGTTCTTC.

The chain links TRBV5-6 to TRBJ1-2; D might be TRBD1 (6 bases). Trimming removed 5 bases from V and 9 bases from J, with 17 bases in between. Germline CDR1 is SGHDT and CDR2 is YYEEEE. The CDR3 contains 13 residues. CDR3 sequence (DNA): TGTGCCAGCAGTTCCATCCACAGGGCCAGCTACACCTTC. Its protein is CASSSIHRASYTF.

The chain has TRBV6-6 and TRBJ1-2; D call uncertain. The germline V gene encodes CDR1 MNHNY and CDR2 SVGAGI (reference sequence). Between the trimmed V and J ends, which lost 10 bases and 5 bases, there was a span of 17 bases. This CDR3 is built from 13 residues. The CDR3 reads CAIHQRAEYGYTF. DNA of the CDR3: TGTGCCATCCACCAAAGAGCGGAATATGGCTACACCTTC.

The rearrangement joins TRBV5-5 to TRBJ1-2; D is unresolved. This CDR3 has 12 residues. The V end lost 3 bases, the J end lost 3 bases, and 6 bases lay between the germline ends. The germline CDR1 and CDR2 sequences are SGHKS and YYEKEE (reference sequence). The CDR3 nucleotides read TGTGCCAGCAGCTCAACTTACTATGGCTACACCTTC. Encoded protein: CASSSTYYGYTF.

The V call is TRBV18, the J call TRBJ1-2; D unclear. This CDR3 region has 15 residues. Germline V gene data show CDR1 as KGHSH and CDR2 as LQKENI. Trimming left V 2 bases short and J 1 base short, with 11 bases between. CDR3 sequence: CASSPLSPNNYGYTF. The DNA of the CDR3 is TGTGCCAGCTCACCATTGAGCCCAAATAACTATGGCTACACCTTC.

V and J are TRBV6-1 and TRBJ2-2; TRBD2 might be the D (6 bases). Germline lookup yields CDR1 MNHNS and CDR2 SASEGT. This CDR3 region has 14 residues. The V end lost 6 bases, the J end lost 6 bases, and 14 bases lay between the germline ends. CDR3 bases: TGTGCCAGCAGAACAACCTCTAGCGCCGGGGAGCTGTTTTTT. Residues: CASRTTSSAGELFF.

V and J are TRBV7-2 and TRBJ1-2; 11 bases fit TRBD1. Germline trimming cut 4 bases from V and 7 bases from J; bases unmatched to any gene: 2. CDR1 and CDR2 from the germline V gene are SGHTA and FQGNSA. This CDR3 spans 13 amino acids. The DNA for the CDR3 is TGTGCCAGCAGCTGGGACAGGGGGGCTGGCTACACCTTC. Translating gives CASSWDRGAGYTF.

The chain has TRBV15 and TRBJ1-1; D might be TRBD1 (5 bases). This CDR3 is 16 amino acids long. V lost 1 base to trimming and J lost 0 bases, with 12 bases between them. The germline gives CDR1 LNHNV, CDR2 YYDKDF (reference sequence). CDR3 sequence (DNA): TGTGCCACCAGCAGAGGGGGGGGAGCGATGAACACTGAAGCTTTCTTT. Its translation: CATSRGGGAMNTEAFF.

The chain is built from TRBV6-6 and TRBJ2-2; no firm D call. Germline-derived CDR1 and CDR2 are MNHNY and SVGAGI (reference sequence). CDR3 size: 12 residues. The ends were cut back, 2 bases at V and 5 bases at J, with 3 bases in the middle. CDR3 DNA sequence: TGTGCCAGCAGTTACCAGACCGGGGAGCTGTTTTTT. It codes for CASSYQTGELFF.